This is a list of T cell receptor beta chains from one sample in a study of blood T cell repertoires in COVID-19. Assay used: immunoSEQ multiplex PCR; TCRdb lists only in-frame clones, some missing. The sample contains 250,000 to 300,000 clones, around 91% of which appear only once. Sequenced material: peripheral blood. Every receptor here comes from a woman aged 55-69 years with acute or convalescent COVID-19. CDR3s include the opening cysteine and the closing phenylalanine or tryptophan. Fields, in order: J gene, D gene, clone size, V gene, CDR3 protein, CDR3 DNA. The D gene is left open where the match is weak. Clone size is stated in some rows and not others, as once, few, many or a class when expanded.

>TRBJ2-3|TRBD2|NA|TRBV7-6
CASSLVIAGGPNTQYF
TGTGCCAGCAGCTTAGTAATAGCGGGAGGGCCTAATACGCAGTATTTT
>TRBJ1-3|NA|once|TRBV11-3
CASSRGSGNTIYF
TGTGCCAGCAGCAGGGGCTCTGGAAACACCATATATTTT
>TRBJ1-5|NA|NA|TRBV5-5
CASSFYLSNQPQHF
TGTGCCAGCAGCTTCTATCTGAGTAATCAGCCCCAGCATTTT
>TRBJ1-6|NA|NA|TRBV3-1/TRBV3-2
CASSQEGHRGSPLHF
TGTGCCAGCAGCCAAGAGGGACACCGGGGTTCACCCCTCCACTTT
>TRBJ2-5|NA|NA|TRBV19
CASSITGTYQETQYF
TGTGCCAGTAGTATCACAGGAACGTACCAAGAGACCCAGTACTTC
>TRBJ1-1|NA|NA|TRBV5-1
CASSLAAGVGTEAFF
TGCGCCAGCAGCTTGGCGGCAGGGGTCGGCACTGAAGCTTTCTTT
>TRBJ2-7|TRBD1|few|TRBV6-5
CASTSRQGASYEQYF
TGTGCCAGCACCTCCAGACAGGGGGCCTCCTACGAGCAGTACTTC
>TRBJ1-3|NA|few|TRBV4-3
CASSSGSSSGNTIYF
TGCGCCAGCAGCTCAGGGTCTTCCTCTGGAAACACCATATATTTT
>TRBJ2-2|TRBD1|NA|TRBV18
CASSLQGATTRRTGELFF
TGTGCCAGCTCGCTACAGGGGGCGACTACGAGAAGAACCGGGGAGCTGTTTTTT
>TRBJ2-2|TRBD1|NA|TRBV5-6
CAYAGGRQGQNTGELFF
TGTGCCTACGCAGGGGGTCGGCAGGGGCAGAACACCGGGGAGCTGTTTTTT
>TRBJ2-3|TRBD2|NA|TRBV4-2
CASSLLAGGPVSPDTQYF
TGTGCCAGCAGCCTACTAGCGGGAGGGCCGGTTTCGCCCGATACGCAGTATTTT
>TRBJ1-2|NA|NA|TRBV28
CASSQGFLYGYTF
TGTGCCAGCAGCCAGGGGTTCCTTTATGGCTACACCTTC
>TRBJ1-3|NA|NA|TRBV19
CASREIASSGNTIYF
TGTGCCAGTAGAGAGATAGCGTCCTCTGGAAACACCATATATTTT
>TRBJ2-7|NA|NA|TRBV4-1
CASSQGFFSRTYEQYF
TGCGCCAGCAGCCAAGGGTTCTTCTCTCGGACATACGAGCAGTACTTC
>TRBJ2-7|NA|NA|TRBV5-1
CASSLASGHLASYEQYF
TGCGCCAGCAGCTTGGCCTCAGGACACCTTGCTTCCTACGAGCAGTACTTC
>TRBJ2-5|NA|NA|TRBV28
CASSLAYRPERSQYF
TGTGCCAGCAGCCTCGCATACAGGCCTGAGAGGTCCCAGTACTTC
>TRBJ2-1|TRBD2|NA|TRBV5-8
CASSFAASGVREQFF
TGTGCCAGCAGCTTCGCGGCTAGCGGGGTCCGCGAGCAGTTCTTC
>TRBJ2-1|TRBD2|NA|TRBV7-3
CASSQAGGPNNEQFF
TGTGCCAGCAGCCAAGCGGGGGGGCCTAACAATGAGCAGTTCTTC
>TRBJ1-1|TRBD1|once|TRBV18
CASSPPLQRTGANEAFF
TGTGCCAGCTCACCACCCCTACAGAGAACAGGGGCCAATGAAGCTTTCTTT
>TRBJ1-5|NA|NA|TRBV19
CASSNREGQPQHF
TGTGCCAGTAGTAACAGGGAGGGTCAGCCCCAGCATTTT
>TRBJ2-5|TRBD1|NA|TRBV14
CASSHWTGFETQYF
TGTGCCAGCAGCCACTGGACAGGGTTCGAGACCCAGTACTTC
>TRBJ2-1|NA|few|TRBV7-8
CASSPPLRWGGGNEQFF
TGTGCCAGCAGCCCACCGCTTAGGTGGGGAGGGGGGAATGAGCAGTTCTTC
>TRBJ2-3|NA|NA|TRBV5-1
CASSPGDRRDTQYF
TGCGCCAGCAGCCCGGGTGATCGCCGGGATACGCAGTATTTT
>TRBJ2-1|NA|NA|TRBV12-3/TRBV12-4
CASSLYNEQFF
TGTGCCAGCAGCCTTTACAATGAGCAGTTCTTC
>TRBJ1-1|NA|NA|TRBV12-3/TRBV12-4
CASSLSPNTEAFF
TGTGCCAGCAGTTTAAGCCCGAACACTGAAGCTTTCTTT
>TRBJ1-4|TRBD1|NA|TRBV5-4
CASSNQQGANEKLFF
TGTGCCAGCAGCAATCAACAGGGGGCTAATGAAAAACTGTTTTTT
>TRBJ2-7|NA|NA|TRBV18
CASSQGSTIYEQYF
TGTGCCAGCTCTCAGGGGTCAACCATCTACGAGCAGTACTTC
>TRBJ2-2|NA|NA|TRBV12-3/TRBV12-4
CASSLYTGELFF
TGTGCCAGCAGTTTGTATACCGGGGAGCTGTTTTTT
>TRBJ1-2|NA|NA|TRBV5-1
CASSLDSRMGDGYTF
TGCGCCAGCAGCTTGGACTCCCGAATGGGAGATGGCTACACCTTC